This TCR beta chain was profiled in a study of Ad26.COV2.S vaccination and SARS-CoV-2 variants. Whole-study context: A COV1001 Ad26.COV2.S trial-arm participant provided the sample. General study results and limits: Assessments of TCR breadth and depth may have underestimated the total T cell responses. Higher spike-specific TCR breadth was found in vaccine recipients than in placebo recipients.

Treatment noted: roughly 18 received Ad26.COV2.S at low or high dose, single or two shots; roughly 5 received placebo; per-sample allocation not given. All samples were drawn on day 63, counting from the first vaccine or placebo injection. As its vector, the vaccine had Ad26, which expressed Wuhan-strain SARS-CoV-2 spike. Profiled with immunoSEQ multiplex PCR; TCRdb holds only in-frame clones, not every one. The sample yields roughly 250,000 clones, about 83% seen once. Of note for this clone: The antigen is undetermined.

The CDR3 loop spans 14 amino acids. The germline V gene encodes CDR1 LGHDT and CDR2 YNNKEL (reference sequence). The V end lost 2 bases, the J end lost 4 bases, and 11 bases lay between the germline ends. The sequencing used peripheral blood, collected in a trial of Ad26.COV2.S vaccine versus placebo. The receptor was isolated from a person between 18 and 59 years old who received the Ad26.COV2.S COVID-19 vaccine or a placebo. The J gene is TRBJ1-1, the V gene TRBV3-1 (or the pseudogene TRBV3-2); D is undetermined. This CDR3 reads CASSQTHAITEAFF. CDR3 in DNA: TGTGCCAGCAGCCAAACCCATGCCATCACTGAAGCTTTCTTT.